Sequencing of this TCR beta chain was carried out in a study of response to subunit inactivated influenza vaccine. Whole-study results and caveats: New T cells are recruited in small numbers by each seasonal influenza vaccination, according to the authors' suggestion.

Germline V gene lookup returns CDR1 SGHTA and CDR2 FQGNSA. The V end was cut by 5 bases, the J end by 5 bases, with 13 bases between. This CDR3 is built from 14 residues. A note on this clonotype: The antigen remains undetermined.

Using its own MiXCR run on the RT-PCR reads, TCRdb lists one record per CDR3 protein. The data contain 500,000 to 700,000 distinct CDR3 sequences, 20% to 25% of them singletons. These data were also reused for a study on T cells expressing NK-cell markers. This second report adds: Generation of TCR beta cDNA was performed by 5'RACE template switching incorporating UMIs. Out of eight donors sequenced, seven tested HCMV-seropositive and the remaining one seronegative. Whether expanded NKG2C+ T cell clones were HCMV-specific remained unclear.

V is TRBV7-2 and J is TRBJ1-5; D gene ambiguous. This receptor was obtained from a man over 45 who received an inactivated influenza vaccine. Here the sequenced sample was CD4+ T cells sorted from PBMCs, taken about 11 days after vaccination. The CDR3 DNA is TGTGCCAGCAGCGTAGACAAGATCTATCAGCCCCAGCATTTT. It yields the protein CASSVDKIYQPQHF.